This T cell receptor (beta chain) appears in the sequencing data of a study of monozygotic twins with inflammatory bowel disease. General observations from the study: IBD patients had lower TCRbeta diversity (inverse Simpson) than healthy co-twins.

As to this clonotype: Antigen unknown.

Researchers used template switching to add UMIs featuring a 6-nucleotide sample barcode. TCRdb re-called the 5' RACE reads and catalogs CDR3 proteins one per entry, DNA excluded. The table for this sample gives about 420,000 distinct CDR3 sequences. The CDR3 contains 12 residues. Germline V gene sequence: CDR1 DFQATT, CDR2 SNEGSKA (reference sequence). This clonotype was sampled from a human donor with ulcerative colitis or Crohn's disease, or a healthy co-twin of an affected twin (not recorded which). The chain couples TRBV20-1 to TRBJ2-5; with no DNA, the TCRdb D assignment of TRBD2 cannot be verified. The sample comprised blood. CDR3 in amino acids: CSAAGGQETQYF.